The following is a T cell receptor (beta chain) sequence with its context. The antigen is undetermined. Deletions cut 1 base from V and 7 bases from J, with 10 bases between. The CDR3 totals 13 residues. Germline V lookup: CDR1 SEHNR, CDR2 FQNEAQ (reference sequence). Researchers ran the PCR with 60 Vbeta and 13 Jbeta primers. TCRdb's copy holds only in-frame clones and misses some; the assay was immunoSEQ multiplex PCR. The sample holds around 150,000 clones, roughly 80% seen once. The data stem from a study of cytomegalovirus exposure and HLA in healthy donors. Overall study findings and caveats: A later analysis linked a missense DCLRE1C variant to TCR beta V- and J-gene trimming. The study dropped some indistinguishable V segments, TRBV6-2 and TRBV6-3 among them.

Sequenced input: PBMCs. The chain joins TRBV7-9 to TRBJ1-2, with TRBD1 as a possible D gene (6 bases). The sequence came from a female donor in good health and CMV-seronegative. CDR3: CASSLVGGGGYTF. The CDR3, as DNA: TGTGCCAGCAGCTTAGTTGGGGGCGGTGGCTACACCTTC.